This T cell receptor (beta chain) was identified during a study of T cells in Graves' hyperthyroidism and ophthalmopathy. This clonotype was observed many times. Researchers amplified the TCR beta CDR3 regions from RNA transcripts. First-round RT-PCR targeting the TCR CDR3 was performed with the HTBI primer set. TCRdb re-called the multiplex PCR reads through MiXCR, storing one row per CDR3 protein. This table has about 570,000 distinct CDR3 sequences, about 43% appearing once. After removal of 6 bases from V and 3 bases from J, the junction contained 2 bases not matched to a gene. The CDR3 contains 12 residues. CDR1 SQVTM and CDR2 ANQGSEA come from the germline V gene.

Sequenced sample: peripheral blood or thyroid tissue (not recorded which). This chain connects TRBV29-1 to TRBJ1-1; 9 bases agree with TRBD1. This sequence originates from an adult woman with Graves' disease, either hyperthyroidism or ophthalmopathy (not recorded which). The CDR3 region has the DNA TGCAGCGTGGGACAGGGCTACACTGAAGCTTTCTTT. It yields the protein CSVGQGYTEAFF.